These 5 T cell receptor beta chains originate from one sample sequenced in a study of blood T cells in healthy people across ages. Combining a sample-barcoded 5' primer with a J-beta primer mix, a second PCR ran for roughly 7 to 12 cycles. TCRdb redid the calling of the 5' RACE reads with MiXCR, one entry per CDR3 protein. This sample carries 1 million or so distinct CDR3 sequences, more than 40% of them seen once, and the ten largest clones take approximately 17%. The material sequenced was blood. The receptors shown here come from a woman in her fifties or sixties in good health.

The rearrangement uses TRBV20-1 and TRBJ2-4; 7 bases match TRBD1. Judging by the DNA end, TRBJ2-7 fits better; the J call may be wrong. Germline loops: CDR1 DFQATT, CDR2 SNEGSKA (reference sequence). The CDR3 has 12 residues. CDR3: CSARQGVGEQYF. The DNA for the CDR3 is TGCAGTGCTAGACAGGGGGTGGGCGAGCAGTACTTC.

The chain couples TRBV5-6 to TRBJ1-2; 7 bases line up with TRBD1. V was pared by 1 base and J by 3 bases, with 3 bases of the junction left unmatched. Germline CDR1 and CDR2: SGHDT and YYEEEE. The CDR3 runs to 14 residues. The CDR3 DNA reads as TGTGCCAGCAGCTTGATAGGGGGCGACTATGGCTACACCTTC. It translates to CASSLIGGDYGYTF.

The chain links TRBV6-2 or TRBV6-3 to TRBJ2-7; D is unresolved. The CDR3 extends over 14 amino acids. Trimming shortened V by 6 bases and J by 2 bases, and 14 bases separated the two germline ends. Per the germline V gene, CDR1 is MNHEY and CDR2 is SVGEGT. The DNA of the CDR3 is TGTGCCAGCAGAAAGGACGGGTTTGCCTACGAGCAGTACTTC. It yields the protein CASRKDGFAYEQYF.

The CDR3 sequence is CAISEPGGGGHEQYF. CDR3 in DNA: TGTGCCATCAGTGAGCCAGGGGGAGGGGGCCACGAGCAGTACTTC. The chain couples TRBV10-3 to TRBJ2-7; D possibly matches TRBD1 or TRBD2 (7 bases each). Between the trimmed V and J ends, which lost 2 bases and 5 bases, there was a span of 16 bases. Germline V gene sequence: CDR1 ENHRY, CDR2 SYGVKD. The CDR3 runs to 15 residues.

This sequence joins TRBV27 and TRBJ2-6, with D perhaps matching TRBD1 (6 bases). With 5 bases removed from V and 0 bases from J, the gap between germline ends came to 17 bases. This CDR3 region has 18 residues. CDR1 MNHEY and CDR2 SMNVEV come from the germline V gene (reference sequence). CDR3 DNA sequence: TGTGCCAGCAGTCGAATTCTAGGGGGTCGCTCTGGGGCCAACGTCCTGACTTTC. Translation: CASSRILGGRSGANVLTF.